A single T cell receptor (beta chain) is shown here with its context. Original analysis: Amplification with reference gene primers provided the estimates of nucleated cell counts. The assay was immunoSEQ multiplex PCR, and TCRdb's table has in-frame clones only and misses some. V, J and clone size are those of that table, while D and trimming were read from the DNA. This repertoire shows some 400,000 clones, roughly four fifths found once; its top ten account for 1.1%. The V segment lost 4 bases and the J segment 4 bases; nucleotides outside the gene matches: 7. Germline V gives CDR1 KGHDR, CDR2 SFDVKD. The CDR3 runs to 17 residues. These data belong to a study of blood T cell repertoires in COVID-19. The wider study: Spain, Italy and the United States supplied samples that represented acute and convalescent COVID-19. PBMCs, B-cell-depleted T cells, or T cells provided the cDNA or gDNA that made up the material.

What was sequenced was peripheral blood. This TCR came from a human donor with acute or convalescent COVID-19. The donor label of this sample is uncertain. The chain carries TRBV24-1 and TRBJ2-5; 14 bases are a match to TRBD2. The CDR3 reads CATSDNGLAGGRETQYF. The CDR3 DNA follows: TGTGCCACCAGTGACAACGGACTAGCGGGGGGCCGAGAGACCCAGTACTTC.